This is a list of T cell receptor beta chains from one sample in a study of shared clonotypes between healthy human individuals. The repertoire was sequenced with immunoSEQ multiplex PCR; TCRdb's copy has only in-frame clones and lacks some. In the table there are fewer than 350,000 clones, about nine tenths of which are singletons. Sequencing input: memory CD8+ T cells sorted from blood. The receptors stem from a man between 18 and 29 years old in good health. CDR3s include the opening cysteine and the closing phenylalanine or tryptophan. A D gene is named only where the DNA matches it firmly. Clone size, where shown, is once, few, many, or a class for clones that have expanded.

j_call clone_size v_call d_call cdr3_aa cdr3_nt
TRBJ2-5 once TRBV7-9 NA CASSLVSWSSLQETQYF TGTGCCAGCAGCTTAGTCTCCTGGTCTAGCCTACAAGAGACCCAGTACTTC
TRBJ2-7 many TRBV20-1 NA CSASWGAEQYF TGCAGTGCTAGCTGGGGGGCCGAGCAGTACTTC
TRBJ2-7 NA TRBV5-1 NA CASTYYGGAPPYEQYF TGCGCCAGCACATACTATGGTGGGGCTCCTCCCTACGAGCAGTACTTC
TRBJ1-2 NA TRBV7-6 TRBD1 CASSLDVQGASGYTF TGTGCTAGCAGCTTAGATGTGCAGGGGGCGAGTGGCTACACCTTC
TRBJ2-7 few TRBV9 NA CASSGIMNEQYF TGTGCCAGCAGCGGGATAATGAACGAGCAGTACTTC
TRBJ2-7 NA TRBV29-1 NA CSVERRDPDYEQYF TGCAGCGTTGAACGCAGAGATCCTGACTACGAGCAGTACTTC
TRBJ2-3 once TRBV10-3 NA CAISGVADYTDTQYF TGTGCCATCAGTGGGGTAGCGGACTACACAGATACGCAGTATTTT
TRBJ2-2 once TRBV7-3 TRBD1 CASSYRLDRVNTGELFF TGTGCCAGCAGCTACAGACTGGACAGGGTGAACACCGGGGAGCTGTTTTTT
TRBJ2-7 NA TRBV28 TRBD1 CASSGTGAYEQYF TGTGCCAGCAGTGGGACAGGGGCCTACGAGCAGTACTTC
TRBJ2-7 NA TRBV7-6 TRBD1 CASSRTGTSYEQYF TGTGCCAGCAGCAGGACAGGGACCTCCTACGAGCAGTACTTC
TRBJ2-3 NA TRBV7-8 TRBD1 CASSSGQGLDTQYF TGTGCCAGCAGCTCCGGACAGGGGCTGGATACGCAGTATTTT
TRBJ2-2 NA TRBV28 NA CASSILASTGELFF TGTGCCAGCAGCATCTTAGCGAGCACCGGGGAGCTGTTTTTT
TRBJ1-1 NA TRBV7-9 NA CASSLGPPGVSTEAFF TGTGCCAGCAGCTTAGGGCCCCCAGGGGTGAGCACTGAAGCTTTCTTT
TRBJ2-3 NA TRBV5-1 TRBD2 CASSLPGGLAGVGVGTDTQYF TGCGCCAGCAGCTTGCCTGGAGGTCTAGCGGGAGTAGGGGTTGGAACAGATACGCAGTATTTT
TRBJ2-3 NA TRBV6-1 NA CASSRGMSTDTQYF TGTGCCAGCAGCAGGGGAATGAGCACAGATACGCAGTATTTT
TRBJ2-3 many TRBV28 NA CASSLWTPGSNTDTQYF TGTGCCAGCAGTTTGTGGACCCCCGGGTCTAACACAGATACGCAGTATTTT
TRBJ1-6 NA TRBV9 NA CASSVASNDGELYNSPLHF TGTGCCAGCAGCGTAGCATCTAACGATGGGGAGCTTTATAATTCACCCCTCCACTTT
TRBJ2-6 few TRBV28 TRBD2 CASSLLPGGQGANVLTF TGTGCCAGCAGTTTATTACCGGGAGGGCAAGGGGCCAACGTCCTGACTTTC
TRBJ1-1 many TRBV7-6 NA CASSLGGPEAFF TGTGCCAGCAGCTTAGGGGGGCCGGAAGCTTTCTTT
TRBJ2-7 NA TRBV9 NA CASSVVPGPVYEQYF TGTGCCAGCAGCGTAGTCCCCGGACCAGTATACGAGCAGTACTTC
TRBJ2-7 NA TRBV7-3 NA CASSFSQGYEQYF TGTGCCAGCAGCTTCTCACAGGGCTACGAGCAGTACTTC
TRBJ2-7 NA TRBV4-1 TRBD1 CASSPGQGGAYEQYF TGCGCCAGCAGCCCCGGACAGGGGGGAGCCTACGAGCAGTACTTC
TRBJ2-5 NA TRBV29-1 NA CSVALQGPETQYF TGCAGCGTTGCTCTCCAGGGTCCAGAGACCCAGTACTTC